This T cell receptor beta chain was found in a study of regulatory T cells in long-lasting Graves disease. This clonotype was seen a few times. The ends were cut back, 0 bases at V and 7 bases at J, with 15 bases in the middle. The CDR3 is 16 amino acids. Germline V gene data show CDR1 as MGHRA and CDR2 as YSYEKL. Time point noted: newly diagnosed GD, antithyroid drugs for less than 3 months. The TCR library used RNA extracted from PBMCs. Relying on iRepertoire HTBI primers and Arm-PCR of CDR3 regions, the team built TCR beta libraries. Each CDR3 protein is one row after TCRdb ran MiXCR on the multiplex PCR reads. The sample consists of about 620,000 distinct CDR3 sequences, roughly 15% of them appearing once. A further study also used this sample, focusing on T cells in Graves' hyperthyroidism and ophthalmopathy.

The origin of this receptor is a woman aged 25 to 39 with Graves disease. V and J are TRBV4-1 and TRBJ1-4, with TRBD1 as a possible D gene (5 bases). This material consisted of peripheral blood mononuclear cells (PBMCs), taken at new diagnosis, from a patient treated with antithyroid drugs. The CDR3 region is CASSQDRGKGSEKLFF. The CDR3 DNA reads as TGCGCCAGCAGCCAAGACCGGGGGAAGGGTAGTGAAAAACTGTTTTTT.